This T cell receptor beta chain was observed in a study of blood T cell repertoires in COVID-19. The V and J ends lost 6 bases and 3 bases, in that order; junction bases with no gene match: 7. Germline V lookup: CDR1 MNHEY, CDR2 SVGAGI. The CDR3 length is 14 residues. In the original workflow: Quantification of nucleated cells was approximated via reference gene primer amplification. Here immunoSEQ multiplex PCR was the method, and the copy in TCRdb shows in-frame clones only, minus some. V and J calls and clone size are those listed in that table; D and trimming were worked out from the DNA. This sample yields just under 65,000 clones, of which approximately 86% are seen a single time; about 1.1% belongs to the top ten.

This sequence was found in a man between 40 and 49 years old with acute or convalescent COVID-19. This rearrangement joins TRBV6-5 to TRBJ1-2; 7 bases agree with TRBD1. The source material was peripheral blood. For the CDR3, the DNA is TGTGCCAGCAGGACAATACAGGGGCACTATGGCTACACCTTC. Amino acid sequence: CASRTIQGHYGYTF.